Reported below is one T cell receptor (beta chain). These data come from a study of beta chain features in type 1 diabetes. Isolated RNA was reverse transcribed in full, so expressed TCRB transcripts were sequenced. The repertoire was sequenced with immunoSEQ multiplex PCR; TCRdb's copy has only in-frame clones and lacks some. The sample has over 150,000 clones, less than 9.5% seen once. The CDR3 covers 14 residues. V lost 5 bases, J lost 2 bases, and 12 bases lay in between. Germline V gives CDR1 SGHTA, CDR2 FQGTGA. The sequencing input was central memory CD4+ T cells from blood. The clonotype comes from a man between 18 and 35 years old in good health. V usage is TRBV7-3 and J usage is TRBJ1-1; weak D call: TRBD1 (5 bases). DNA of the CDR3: TGTGCCAGCAGCAGATACGGACATAACACTGAAGCTTTCTTT. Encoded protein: CASSRYGHNTEAFF.